This T cell receptor (beta chain) was captured in a study of chemoradiotherapy in HPV16-positive cancers. Study-level findings and limits: Non-HPV-specific T cells did not expand in tumors during treatment, whereas candidate HPV-specific clones and E7-related motifs did. The functional HPV-specific definition rests on just a couple of HPV16-positive patients.

Looked up from germline, CDR1 is SGHTS and CDR2 is YDEGEE. V was trimmed by 2 bases and J by 4 bases, leaving 7 bases between them. This CDR3 spans 13 amino acids. About this clone itself: Antigen unknown.

TCRdb keeps only in-frame clones here, not all; method: immunoSEQ multiplex PCR. The profile shows some 1,000 clones, roughly 90% of them singletons. Repertoires were sampled repeatedly during chemoradiotherapy. The chain joins TRBV5-8 to TRBJ2-1; no reliable D call. This receptor was taken from a human donor with HPV-associated anogenital cancer. Sequencing was performed on tumor tissue, taken from a patient who underwent chemoradiotherapy. CDR3 loop: CASSFSAYNEQFF. CDR3 nucleotides: TGTGCCAGCAGCTTTTCGGCGTACAATGAGCAGTTCTTC.